A selection of T cell receptor beta chains follows, all from one sample in a study of blood T cell repertoires in COVID-19. The method was immunoSEQ multiplex PCR; TCRdb's version includes in-frame clones alone and lacks a portion of them. The profile shows around 230,000 clones, over 85% of them singletons. The specimen was PBMCs or T cells enriched from blood (not recorded which). The receptors originated from a woman aged 30 to 39 with acute COVID-19. The CDR3 runs from the conserved cysteine through the conserved F or W. A D gene is named only where the DNA matches it firmly. Clone size appears in some rows only: once, few, many, or a class for an expanded clone.

.	.	TRBJ2-5	TRBV2	CASSRGQQETQYF	TGTGCCAGCAGTCGCGGACAACAAGAGACCCAGTACTTC
once	TRBD1	TRBJ1-1	TRBV12-3/TRBV12-4	CASSLNRGLAFF	TGTGCCAGCAGTCTGAACAGGGGGCTGGCTTTCTTT
.	TRBD1	TRBJ2-5	TRBV9	CASSVTDRGLGETQYF	TGTGCCAGCAGCGTGACAGACAGGGGGCTGGGTGAGACCCAGTACTTC
.	.	TRBJ1-5	TRBV18	CASSPQKNQPQHF	TGTGCCAGCTCACCGCAGAAAAATCAGCCCCAGCATTTT
few	.	TRBJ1-5	TRBV5-4	CASSGGMDQPQHF	TGTGCCAGCAGCGGAGGAATGGATCAGCCCCAGCATTTT
.	.	TRBJ2-3	TRBV18	CASSEPRDSGPGRDTQYF	TGTGCCAGCTCAGAACCCCGCGATAGCGGCCCGGGAAGGGATACGCAGTATTTT
.	.	TRBJ2-2	TRBV10-3	CAISDAGMIGELFF	TGTGCCATCAGTGACGCAGGGATGATCGGGGAGCTGTTTTTT
once	.	TRBJ2-2	TRBV10-3	CAISEFAGATNTGELFF	TGTGCCATCAGTGAGTTTGCGGGGGCCACGAACACCGGGGAGCTGTTTTTT
.	.	TRBJ1-1	TRBV19	CASSAPGMGNTEAFF	TGTGCCAGTAGTGCCCCAGGGATGGGGAACACTGAAGCTTTCTTT
.	TRBD2	TRBJ2-7	TRBV4-1	CASSQERERLAGRGYEQYF	TGCGCCAGCAGCCAAGAAAGAGAGAGACTAGCGGGGAGGGGCTACGAGCAGTACTTC
.	TRBD1	TRBJ2-2	TRBV4-3	CASSLDGQGVTGELFF	TGCGCCAGCAGCCTCGACGGACAGGGGGTGACCGGGGAGCTGTTTTTT
.	.	TRBJ2-2	TRBV24-1	CATSDFFRSGELFF	TGTGCCACCAGTGATTTTTTCCGGTCCGGGGAGCTGTTTTTT
.	.	TRBJ1-2	TRBV6-5	CASTRTATNYGYTF	TGTGCCAGCACCCGGACAGCCACTAACTATGGCTACACCTTC
.	TRBD1	TRBJ2-1	TRBV6-5	CASATGGRGEQFF	TGTGCCAGCGCAACAGGGGGCAGGGGTGAGCAGTTCTTC
.	.	TRBJ2-1	TRBV4-2	CASSQGSTGGGLVNEQFF	TGTGCCAGCAGCCAAGGGTCCACAGGGGGGGGCCTGGTCAATGAGCAGTTCTTC
once	.	TRBJ1-5	TRBV6-1	CASSDATGQPQHF	TGTGCCAGCAGTGACGCTACAGGTCAGCCCCAGCATTTT
.	.	TRBJ2-1	TRBV18	CASSPTSHGVGEQFF	TGTGCCAGCTCACCAACTAGCCACGGAGTCGGTGAGCAGTTCTTC
.	TRBD2	TRBJ2-3	TRBV28	CALTSGGATDTQYF	TGTGCCTTGACTAGCGGGGGGGCCACGGATACGCAGTATTTT
.	.	TRBJ2-3	TRBV18	CASSPSPLQAVFTDTQYF	TGTGCCAGCTCACCGTCCCCGTTACAGGCCGTATTCACAGATACGCAGTATTTT
.	.	TRBJ1-6	TRBV7-2	CASSPRGDRNNSPLHF	TGTGCCAGCAGTCCCCGCGGGGATCGGAATAATTCACCCCTCCACTTT
.	TRBD1	TRBJ1-3	TRBV4-1	CASWRNTRQGAGNTIYF	TGCGCCAGCTGGCGAAATACGCGACAGGGGGCTGGAAACACCATATATTTT
.	TRBD1	TRBJ1-6	TRBV11-2	CASSSGDRGNHF	TGTGCCAGCAGCTCGGGGGACAGGGGTAACCACTTT
once	.	TRBJ2-1	TRBV7-2	CASSPWGGYYNEQFF	TGTGCCAGCAGCCCCTGGGGCGGCTACTACAATGAGCAGTTCTTC
.	.	TRBJ1-1	TRBV7-9	CASSLMGPTEAFF	TGTGCCAGCAGCTTAATGGGGCCCACTGAAGCTTTCTTT
.	TRBD2	TRBJ2-1	TRBV10-2	CASSELAGLTNEQFF	TGCGCCAGCAGTGAGCTAGCGGGGTTGACGAATGAGCAGTTCTTC
.	.	TRBJ2-5	TRBV3-1/TRBV3-2	CASSLNPGLWETQYF	TGTGCCAGCAGCCTAAACCCCGGACTGTGGGAGACCCAGTACTTC
.	.	TRBJ2-1	TRBV28	CASSRNEQFF	TGTGCCAGCAGTCGGAATGAGCAGTTCTTC
.	TRBD1	TRBJ2-7	TRBV6-4	CASSASETGGHEQYF	TGTGCCAGCAGTGCGTCCGAGACAGGGGGCCACGAGCAGTACTTC
.	.	TRBJ1-1	TRBV5-1	CASGGVGEVNTEAFF	TGCGCCAGCGGTGGGGTAGGGGAAGTGAACACTGAAGCTTTCTTT
.	.	TRBJ1-1	TRBV10-1	CASSESRQGVYFF	TGCGCCAGCAGTGAGTCTCGACAAGGGGTGTACTTCTTT
.	TRBD2	TRBJ2-3	TRBV4-1	CASSQGLAVGTQYF	TGCGCCAGCAGCCAAGGGCTAGCGGTCGGTACGCAGTATTTT
.	TRBD2	TRBJ2-3	TRBV7-2	CASSSTSGFTDTQYF	TGTGCCAGCAGCTCGACTAGCGGATTCACAGATACGCAGTATTTT
once	TRBD1	TRBJ1-6	TRBV19	CASKEIDRGPYSPLHF	TGTGCCAGTAAGGAAATAGACAGGGGCCCCTATTCACCCCTCCACTTT
.	.	TRBJ1-2	TRBV19	CASSTGSGYGYTF	TGTGCCAGTAGTACTGGTTCGGGGTATGGCTACACCTTC
.	.	TRBJ1-4	TRBV18	CASSPQGLNEKLFF	TGTGCCAGCTCACCTCAGGGGCTTAATGAAAAACTGTTTTTT
once	TRBD1	TRBJ1-6	TRBV7-8	CASSMSTGVYNSPLHF	TGTGCCAGCAGCATGTCCACAGGGGTCTATAATTCACCCCTCCACTTT